The following is a T cell receptor beta chain sequence with its context. The sample comes from a study of shared clonotypes between healthy human individuals. The assay was immunoSEQ multiplex PCR, and TCRdb's table has in-frame clones only and misses some. The sample has more than 500,000 clones; roughly 95% are singletons. Trimming took off 9 bases at V and 1 base at J, with 15 bases between the two ends. Germline V CDR1 and CDR2: MNHNS, SASEGT. This CDR3 has 14 residues. The receptor's source is a woman aged 30 to 39 in good health. Sequenced: naive CD4+ T cells sorted from blood. As for subset: CD45RA+ positively selected. V is TRBV6-1 and J is TRBJ1-1, with D perhaps TRBD1 (5 bases). The CDR3 protein is CASRRDGGNTEAFF. The CDR3 bases are TGTGCCAGTAGACGGGACGGTGGGAACACTGAAGCTTTCTTT.